This is a list of T cell receptor beta chains from one sample in a study of blood T cell repertoires in COVID-19. This table comes from immunoSEQ multiplex PCR, and its TCRdb copy is limited to in-frame clones, with some not included. The table shows 250,000 to 350,000 clones, with over 75% occurring only once. Sequences were obtained from peripheral blood. The receptors derive from a woman aged 60-70 years with acute or convalescent COVID-19. The CDR3 runs from the conserved cysteine through the conserved F or W. A D gene is named only where the DNA matches it firmly. Only part of the rows carry a size: once, few, many, or a class if the clone is expanded.

d_gene	j_gene	len	v_gene	abundance	CDR3aa	CDR3nt
TRBD1	TRBJ1-3	15	TRBV3-1/TRBV3-2	-	CASSQGQGSGNTIYF	TGTGCCAGCAGCCAAGGACAGGGTTCTGGAAACACCATATATTTT
TRBD1	TRBJ2-7	13	TRBV29-1	-	CSVDGRGIHEQYF	TGCAGCGTTGACGGCAGGGGGATCCACGAGCAGTACTTC
-	TRBJ2-2	16	TRBV7-3	-	CASSFQGQSNTGELFF	TGTGCCAGCAGCTTTCAAGGACAGTCGAACACCGGGGAGCTGTTTTTT
-	TRBJ1-3	14	TRBV28	-	CATRPLDRGNTIYF	TGTGCCACCCGACCCCTGGACAGAGGAAACACCATATATTTT
-	TRBJ2-2	15	TRBV5-6	-	CASSLGGFGAGELFF	TGTGCCAGCAGCTTAGGCGGGTTTGGCGCCGGGGAGCTGTTTTTT
TRBD2	TRBJ2-2	18	TRBV28	-	CASSPRGAGGGNTGELFF	TGTGCCAGCAGTCCACGAGGAGCGGGAGGCGGGAACACCGGGGAGCTGTTTTTT
TRBD1	TRBJ1-6	16	TRBV23-1	-	CASRKPGQGLYSPLHF	TGCGCCAGCAGAAAGCCGGGACAGGGGTTATACTCACCCCTCCACTTT
-	TRBJ1-2	14	TRBV27	-	CASSPRRGSYGYTF	TGTGCCAGCAGTCCTAGACGGGGTAGCTATGGCTACACCTTC
TRBD1	TRBJ1-6	13	TRBV27	-	CASSWGQGSPLHF	TGTGCCAGCAGTTGGGGACAGGGGTCGCCCCTCCACTTT
-	TRBJ1-3	19	TRBV5-6	once	CASSSLFRQDLFSGNTIYF	TGTGCCAGCAGCTCCCTGTTTAGACAGGACCTCTTCTCTGGAAACACCATATATTTT
-	TRBJ2-3	13	TRBV11-3	-	CASSLGHRDTQYF	TGTGCCAGCAGCTTAGGGCACAGGGATACGCAGTATTTT
-	TRBJ1-2	15	TRBV7-2	-	CASSLQSGSNYGYTF	TGTGCCAGCAGCCTTCAATCGGGGTCAAACTATGGCTACACCTTC
-	TRBJ2-1	17	TRBV28	-	CASSTTRTASSYNEQFF	TGTGCCAGCAGTACGACTCGGACAGCGAGCTCCTACAATGAGCAGTTCTTC
TRBD2	TRBJ2-1	18	TRBV5-4	-	CASSPGGTLAGGRNEQFF	TGTGCCAGCAGCCCAGGAGGGACCCTAGCGGGAGGACGAAATGAGCAGTTCTTC
TRBD2	TRBJ2-1	16	TRBV9	-	CASSQGTSASYNEQFF	TGTGCCAGCAGCCAGGGGACTAGCGCCTCCTACAATGAGCAGTTCTTC
TRBD1	TRBJ1-6	18	TRBV28	-	CASSSKTGQGIKNSPLHF	TGTGCCAGCAGTAGCAAAACGGGACAGGGGATTAAAAATTCACCCCTCCACTTT
TRBD1	TRBJ1-2	16	TRBV29-1	-	CSVLGTGDTKNYGYTF	TGCAGCGTTTTGGGGACAGGAGACACGAAAAACTATGGCTACACCTTC
-	TRBJ2-2	15	TRBV6-1	-	CASSEFSGQAGELFF	TGTGCCAGCAGTGAATTTTCAGGGCAGGCCGGGGAGCTGTTTTTT
TRBD1	TRBJ2-1	14	TRBV10-3	-	CAISTGQSYNEQFF	TGTGCCATCAGTACGGGACAGTCCTACAATGAGCAGTTCTTC
TRBD1	TRBJ2-7	16	TRBV5-6	-	CASSFAWDRERYEQYF	TGTGCCAGCAGCTTTGCTTGGGACAGGGAACGCTACGAGCAGTACTTC
-	TRBJ1-1	15	TRBV7-9	-	CASSLLWAPNTEAFF	TGTGCCAGCAGCTTACTCTGGGCACCGAACACTGAAGCTTTCTTT
-	TRBJ2-7	15	TRBV10-3	-	CAISDPKGGAYEQYF	TGTGCCATCAGTGACCCTAAGGGGGGGGCCTACGAGCAGTACTTC
-	TRBJ1-3	16	TRBV21-1	-	CASSKATGGEGNTIYF	TGTGCCAGCAGCAAAGCTACCGGGGGTGAAGGAAACACCATATATTTT
-	TRBJ1-4	15	TRBV24-1	-	CATSDWAGTNEKLFF	TGTGCCACCAGTGACTGGGCCGGAACGAATGAAAAACTGTTTTTT
-	TRBJ2-2	16	TRBV7-2	-	CASSLRGARLGGELFF	TGTGCCAGCAGCTTACGGGGGGCGAGGTTAGGCGGGGAGCTGTTTTTT
-	TRBJ1-3	18	TRBV15	-	CATSKRSEQISSGNTIYF	TGTGCCACCAGCAAACGCTCTGAACAGATAAGCTCTGGAAACACCATATATTTT
-	TRBJ1-6	11	TRBV28	-	CASSPDFSLHF	TGTGCCAGCAGTCCAGACTTTTCCCTCCACTTT
-	TRBJ1-2	15	TRBV4-1	once	CASSQLDDGNYGYTF	TGCGCCAGCAGCCAACTAGATGACGGAAACTATGGCTACACCTTC
TRBD1	TRBJ1-5	16	TRBV7-9	-	CASSPTGTGLDQPQHF	TGTGCCAGCAGCCCTACCGGGACAGGGCTTGATCAGCCCCAGCATTTT
-	TRBJ2-5	16	TRBV18	-	CASSPPQSGLQETQYF	TGTGCCAGCTCACCACCCCAATCGGGGTTACAAGAGACCCAGTACTTC
TRBD1	TRBJ2-7	12	TRBV29-1	-	CSVGYRGGEQYF	TGCAGCGTTGGCTACAGGGGCGGCGAGCAGTACTTC
-	TRBJ2-7	12	TRBV5-8	-	CASRSQGYEQYF	TGTGCCAGCAGATCACAGGGTTACGAGCAGTACTTC
TRBD1	TRBJ1-4	16	TRBV7-9	-	CASSLYDRVLREKLFF	TGTGCCAGCAGCTTATATGACAGGGTCCTTCGGGAAAAACTGTTTTTT
TRBD1	TRBJ1-5	15	TRBV18	-	CASSADRGSNQPQHF	TGTGCCAGCTCAGCGGACAGGGGAAGCAATCAGCCCCAGCATTTT
-	TRBJ1-1	11	TRBV13	-	CASSVRGEAFF	TGTGCCAGCAGCGTTCGGGGTGAAGCTTTCTTT